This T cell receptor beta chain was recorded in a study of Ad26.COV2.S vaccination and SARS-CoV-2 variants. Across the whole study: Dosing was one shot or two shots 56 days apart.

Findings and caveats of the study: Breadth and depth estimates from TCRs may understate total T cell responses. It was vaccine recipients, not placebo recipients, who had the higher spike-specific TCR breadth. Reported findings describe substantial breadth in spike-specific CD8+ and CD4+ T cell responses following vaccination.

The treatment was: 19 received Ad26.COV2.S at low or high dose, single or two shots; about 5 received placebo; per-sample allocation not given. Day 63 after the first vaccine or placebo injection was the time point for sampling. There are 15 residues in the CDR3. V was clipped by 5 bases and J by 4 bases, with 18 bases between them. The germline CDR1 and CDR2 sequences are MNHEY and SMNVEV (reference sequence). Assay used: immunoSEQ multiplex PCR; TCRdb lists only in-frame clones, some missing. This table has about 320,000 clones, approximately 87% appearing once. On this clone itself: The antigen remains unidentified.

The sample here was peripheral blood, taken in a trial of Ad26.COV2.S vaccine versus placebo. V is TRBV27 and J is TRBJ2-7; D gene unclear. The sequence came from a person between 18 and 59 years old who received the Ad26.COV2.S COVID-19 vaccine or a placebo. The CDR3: CASSPTTNTQYEQYF. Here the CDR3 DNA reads TGTGCCAGCAGTCCAACAACGAACACCCAGTACGAGCAGTACTTC.